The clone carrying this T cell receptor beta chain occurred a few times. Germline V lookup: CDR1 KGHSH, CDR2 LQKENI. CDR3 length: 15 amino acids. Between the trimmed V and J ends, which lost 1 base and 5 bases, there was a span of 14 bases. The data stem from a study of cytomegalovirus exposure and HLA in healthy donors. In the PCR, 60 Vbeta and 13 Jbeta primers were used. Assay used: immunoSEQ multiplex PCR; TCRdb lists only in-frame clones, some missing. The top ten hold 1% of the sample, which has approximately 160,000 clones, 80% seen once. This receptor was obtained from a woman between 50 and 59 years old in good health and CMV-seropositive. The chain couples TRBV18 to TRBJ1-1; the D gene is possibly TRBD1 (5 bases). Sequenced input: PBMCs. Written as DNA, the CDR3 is TGTGCCAGCTCACCACGACAGAGCGGGATTACTGAAGCTTTCTTT. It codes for CASSPRQSGITEAFF.